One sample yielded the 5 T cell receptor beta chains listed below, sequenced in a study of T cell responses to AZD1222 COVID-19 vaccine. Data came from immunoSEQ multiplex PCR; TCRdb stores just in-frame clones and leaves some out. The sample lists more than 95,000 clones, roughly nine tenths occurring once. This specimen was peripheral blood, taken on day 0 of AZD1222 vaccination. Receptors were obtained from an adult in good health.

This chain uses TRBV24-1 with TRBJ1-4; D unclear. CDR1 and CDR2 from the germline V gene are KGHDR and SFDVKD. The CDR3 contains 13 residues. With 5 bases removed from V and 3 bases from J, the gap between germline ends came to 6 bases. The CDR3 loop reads CATSARSNEKLFF. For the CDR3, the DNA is TGTGCCACCAGTGCCCGTTCTAATGAAAAACTGTTTTTT.

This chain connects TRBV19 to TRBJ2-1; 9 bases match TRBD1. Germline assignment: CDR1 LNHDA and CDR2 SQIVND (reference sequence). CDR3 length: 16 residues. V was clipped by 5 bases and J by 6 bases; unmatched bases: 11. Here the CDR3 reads CASSGAGTGLGNEQFF. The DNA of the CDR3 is TGTGCCAGTAGTGGGGCCGGGACAGGGTTGGGCAATGAGCAGTTCTTC.

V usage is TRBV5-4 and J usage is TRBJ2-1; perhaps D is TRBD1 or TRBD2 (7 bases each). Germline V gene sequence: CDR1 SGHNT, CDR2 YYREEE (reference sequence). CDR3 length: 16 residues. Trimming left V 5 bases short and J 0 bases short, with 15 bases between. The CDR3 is CASSGQGGSSYNEQFF. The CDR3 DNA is TGTGCCAGCAGTGGGCAGGGGGGGAGCTCCTACAATGAGCAGTTCTTC.

CDR3 sequence: CASSMGQGVYEQYF. The CDR3 DNA follows: TGTGCCAGCAGTATGGGGCAGGGGGTCTACGAGCAGTACTTC. The chain employs TRBV6-5 and TRBJ2-7; TRBD1 matches at 7 bases. Germline V gene data show CDR1 as MNHEY and CDR2 as SVGAGI. The ends lost 5 bases at V and 3 bases at J; junction bases unmatched: 7. The CDR3 is made up of 14 amino acids.

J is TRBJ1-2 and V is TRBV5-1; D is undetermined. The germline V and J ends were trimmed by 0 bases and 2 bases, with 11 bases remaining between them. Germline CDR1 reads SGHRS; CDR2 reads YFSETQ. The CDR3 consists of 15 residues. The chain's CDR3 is CASSLAYGRNYGYTF. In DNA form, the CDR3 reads TGCGCCAGCAGCTTGGCCTATGGCAGGAACTATGGCTACACCTTC.